The table lists the clone carrying this T cell receptor beta chain with many counts. A TCRbeta library incorporating unique molecular identifiers was prepared. Via MiXCR, TCRdb re-called the PCR reads, giving one row per CDR3 protein. Of hundreds of thousands of distinct CDR3 sequences in the sample, 10% to 15% are singletons; the top ten hold around 2.2%. This sample was taken from a study of T-cell reconstitution after alpha-beta-depleted transplantation in children. The CDR3 spans 14 residues. The V end was cut by 5 bases, the J end by 3 bases, with 11 bases between. The sample here was PBMCs, mostly from graft donor cells, taken 360 days after TCRalphabeta/CD19-depleted stem cell transplant. The TCR was taken from a male patient under 18 who had a stem cell transplant for acute myeloid leukemia, so the T cells may come from the graft donor. V is TRBV12-3 or TRBV12-4 and J is TRBJ1-5; TRBD1 might be the D (6 bases). In nucleotides, the CDR3 is TGTGCCAGCAGTCCGGGGACAATCAATCAGCCCCAGCATTTT. It is translated as CASSPGTINQPQHF.